What follows are 25 T cell receptor beta chains derived from one specimen sequenced in a study of blood T cell repertoires in COVID-19. The data were produced by immunoSEQ multiplex PCR, yet TCRdb's version contains in-frame clones alone and is incomplete. The profile covers around 99,000 clones, with 80% to 90% appearing a single time and 7.9% taken by the ten largest. The source material was peripheral blood. The receptor set was obtained from a woman of 80 years or more with active or convalescent COVID-19.

The V gene is TRBV4-2, the J gene TRBJ1-4; no definite D call. This CDR3 is 16 amino acids long. V was clipped by 2 bases and J by 0 bases, with 10 bases between them. CDR1 and CDR2 from the germline V gene are LGHNA and YNFKEQ. The CDR3 reads CASSQQREATNEKLFF. The CDR3 nucleotides are TGTGCCAGCAGCCAACAGAGAGAGGCAACTAATGAAAAACTGTTTTTT.

About this clone itself: The junction does not match germline at one end; this may be a read error. The V call is TRBV7-7, the J call TRBJ2-1; 14 nucleotides line up with TRBD2. There are 16 residues in the CDR3. From germline, CDR1 is SSHAT and CDR2 FNYEAQ (reference sequence). The CDR3 DNA reads as TGTGCTAGCAGCTCAGGACTAGCGGGAGGTGGTGATGAGCAGTTCTTC. It specifies CASSSGLAGGGDEQFF.

This CDR3 is CASSISGKRLNEQFF. The DNA of the CDR3 is TGTGCCAGTAGTATTTCGGGGAAGAGATTGAATGAGCAGTTCTTC. The chain recombines TRBV19 with TRBJ2-1; D perhaps matches TRBD2 (5 bases). The germline V gene encodes CDR1 LNHDA and CDR2 SQIVND (reference sequence). V lost 3 bases, J lost 7 bases, and 16 bases lay in between. The CDR3 runs 15 residues.

This CDR3 is CASTLDRPNSPLHF. The CDR3 DNA reads as TGTGCCAGCACTCTGGACAGACCTAATTCACCCCTCCACTTT. The chain carries TRBV28 and TRBJ1-6; perhaps TRBD1 as D (6 bases). The CDR3 extends over 14 amino acids. Germline assignment: CDR1 MDHEN and CDR2 SYDVKM. The V gene lost 7 bases and the J gene lost 6 bases, with 13 bases spanning the gap.

CDR3 amino acids: CASRNTRQGVGYTF. The CDR3 nucleotides read TGTGCCAGCAGAAATACGAGACAGGGGGTTGGCTACACCTTC. The chain is built from TRBV28 and TRBJ1-2; TRBD1 aligns across 9 bases. The V gene's germline CDR1 is MDHEN and CDR2 SYDVKM. The ends lost 6 bases at V and 7 bases at J; junction bases unmatched: 9. The CDR3 length is 14 residues.

This chain uses TRBV6-1 with TRBJ1-2, with D maybe TRBD1 (5 bases). Deletions cut 2 bases from V and 4 bases from J, with 5 bases between. Looked up from germline, CDR1 is MNHNS and CDR2 is SASEGT. The CDR3 has 12 residues. The CDR3 region has the DNA TGTGCCAGCAGTGAACAGGGCTATGGCTACACCTTC. This encodes CASSEQGYGYTF.

This CDR3 is CASSPGLANSYEQYF. CDR3 bases: TGCGCCAGCAGCCCCGGACTAGCGAACTCCTACGAGCAGTACTTC. This chain uses TRBV5-1 with TRBJ2-7, with 9 bases matching TRBD2. Germline values: CDR1 SGHRS, CDR2 YFSETQ. Trimming took 4 bases from V and 0 from J; bases not matched to a gene: 5. CDR3 length equals 15 residues.

The chain employs TRBV27 and TRBJ1-2, with 9 bases aligning to TRBD1. This CDR3 region has 15 residues. Trimming took 5 bases from V and 2 from J; bases not matched to a gene: 6. Germline V gives CDR1 MNHEY, CDR2 SMNVEV (reference sequence). The CDR3 DNA reads as TGTGCCAGCAGTGTCACCGGGACAGGGAACTATGGCTACACCTTC. This gives the protein CASSVTGTGNYGYTF.

The genes are TRBV1 and TRBJ1-3; no check of the table's D call, TRBD1, against the DNA was made. TRBV1 is an annotated pseudogene. There are 19 residues in the CDR3. The DNA of the CDR3 is TGCACCAGCAGCCCACCACCCAGAGGACAGGCGAGCTCTGGAAACACCATATATTTT. Residues: CTSSPPPRGQASSGNTIYF.

The V and J genes are TRBV27 and TRBJ1-3, with 8 bases identical to TRBD1. J gave up 6 bases and V 0 bases, and 7 bases lay outside the gene matches. The length of the CDR3 is 16 residues. The germline V gene has CDR1 MNHEY and CDR2 SMNVEV (reference sequence). The chain's CDR3 is CASSLSARGQENTIYF. In nucleotides, the CDR3 is TGTGCCAGCAGTTTATCAGCCAGGGGGCAAGAAAACACCATATATTTT.

This chain joins TRBV7-9 and TRBJ1-6; maybe TRBD1 (6 bases). The CDR3 is 14 amino acids. V was cut by 4 bases and J by 9 bases, with 13 bases left in between. CDR1 and CDR2 (germline): SEHNR, FQNEAQ (reference sequence). The CDR3 loop reads CASSSQGTSSPLHF. The CDR3 bases are TGTGCCAGCAGCTCTCAGGGGACCAGTTCACCCCTCCACTTT.

Here the CDR3 reads CASSIRGLGTLRRNTEAFF. The CDR3 DNA follows: TGTGCCAGTAGTATAAGAGGCCTTGGGACATTAAGGAGGAACACTGAAGCTTTCTTT. V usage is TRBV19 and J usage is TRBJ1-1; D might be TRBD1 (6 bases). Germline values: CDR1 LNHDA, CDR2 SQIVND (reference sequence). The CDR3 covers 19 residues. Trimming stripped 2 bases from V and 1 base from J, with 23 bases between.

The chain has TRBV6-1 and TRBJ1-3, with D uncertain. Per germline, CDR1 MNHNS and CDR2 SASEGT. Trimming stripped 1 base from V and 0 bases from J, with 10 bases between. The CDR3 extends over 16 amino acids. For the CDR3, the DNA is TGTGCCAGCAGTGAAGACAGCCCTATCTCTGGAAACACCATATATTTT. This gives the protein CASSEDSPISGNTIYF.

V usage is TRBV11-3 and J usage is TRBJ2-3; D call uncertain. Deletions cut 2 bases from V and 1 base from J, with 7 bases between. Per germline, CDR1 SGHNT and CDR2 YENEEA. The CDR3 covers 14 residues. The CDR3 protein is CASSLLRGTDTQYF. For the CDR3, the DNA is TGTGCCAGCAGCTTACTCCGGGGCACAGATACGCAGTATTTT. The full variable domain, completed using reference TRBV11-3 and TRBJ2-3, is EAGVVQSPRYKIIEKKQPVAFWCNPISGHNTLYWYLQNLGQGPELLIRYENEEAVDDSQLPKDRFSAERLKGVDSTLKIQPAELGDSAVYLCASSLLRGTDTQYFGPGTRLTVL.

This clone was seen more than once but under ten times. J is TRBJ2-2 and V is TRBV27, with D possibly matching TRBD2 (6 bases). Deletions cut 7 bases from V and 4 bases from J, with 13 bases between. The CDR3 consists of 14 residues. From germline, CDR1 is MNHEY and CDR2 SMNVEV (reference sequence). The CDR3 DNA reads as TGTGCCAGCATGGAGGGGTCGAGCACCGGGGAGCTGTTTTTT. This gives the protein CASMEGSSTGELFF.

The V and J genes are TRBV3-1 (or the pseudogene TRBV3-2) and TRBJ2-7; TRBD2 matches at 7 bases. Germline-derived CDR1 and CDR2 are LGHDT and YNNKEL (reference sequence). The CDR3 spans 14 residues. Germline trimming cut 1 base from V and 3 bases from J; bases unmatched to any gene: 3. CDR3: CASSQAGEGYEQYF. DNA for the CDR3: TGTGCCAGCAGCCAAGCCGGGGAGGGCTACGAGCAGTACTTC.

V and J are TRBV4-2 and TRBJ1-1; D not certain. The germline V gene encodes CDR1 LGHNA and CDR2 YNFKEQ. The CDR3 is made up of 14 amino acids. The germline V and J ends were trimmed by 0 bases and 11 bases, with 16 bases remaining between them. The CDR3 is CASSQDGWVTVAFF. CDR3 in DNA: TGTGCCAGCAGCCAAGATGGTTGGGTTACAGTTGCTTTCTTT.

The chain couples TRBV9 to TRBJ2-2, with TRBD1 as a possible D gene (6 bases). V lost 0 bases, J lost 5 bases, and 14 bases lay in between. In germline, CDR1 is SGDLS, CDR2 YYNGEE. This CDR3 spans 16 amino acids. CDR3: CASSVVARGKTGELFF. CDR3 bases: TGTGCCAGCAGCGTAGTGGCCAGGGGTAAAACCGGGGAGCTGTTTTTT.

The V and J genes are TRBV7-9 and TRBJ2-1; TRBD2 matches at 12 bases. CDR1 is SEHNR and CDR2 is FQNEAQ in the germline V gene (reference sequence). Germline trimming cut 6 bases from V and 12 bases from J; bases unmatched to any gene: 15. The length of the CDR3 is 16 residues. CDR3 sequence reads: CASSDGLAGKSPGQFF. The CDR3 nucleotides are TGTGCCAGCAGTGATGGACTAGCGGGAAAATCCCCCGGGCAGTTCTTC.

The rearrangement links TRBV5-4 to TRBJ2-5; 9 bases are shared with TRBD1. Trimming removed 2 bases from V and 2 bases from J; junction bases left unmatched: 7. Per germline, CDR1 SGHNT and CDR2 YYREEE (reference sequence). The CDR3 length is 16 residues. The CDR3 nucleotides are TGTGCCAGCAGCTTACCAGGCGGACAGGGGCAAGAGACCCAGTACTTC. This codes for CASSLPGGQGQETQYF.

V usage is TRBV25-1 and J usage is TRBJ1-3; D is unresolved. Germline assignment: CDR1 MGHDK and CDR2 SYGVNS. The CDR3 has 13 amino acids. With 10 bases removed from V and 0 bases from J, the gap between germline ends came to 10 bases. In nucleotides, the CDR3 is TGTGCCACCGGCACGGGCTCTGGAAACACCATATATTTT. Residues: CATGTGSGNTIYF. Supplemented by reference TRBV25-1 and TRBJ1-3, the full variable domain reads EADIYQTPRYLVIGTGKKITLECSQTMGHDKMYWYQQDPGMELHLIHYSYGVNSTEKGDLSSESTVSRIRTEHFPLTLESARPSHTSQYLCATGTGSGNTIYFGEGSWLTVV.

This chain links TRBV7-9 with TRBJ2-1; the match to TRBD2 covers 14 bases. The germline gives CDR1 SEHNR, CDR2 FQNEAQ (reference sequence). This CDR3 has 17 residues. With 8 bases clipped from V and 7 bases from J, the junction kept 13 bases outside the gene matches. The CDR3 sequence is CASARPGLAGVGNEQFF. The DNA of the CDR3 is TGTGCCAGCGCCCGACCGGGACTAGCGGGAGTAGGAAATGAGCAGTTCTTC. Drawing the rest from reference TRBV7-9 and TRBJ2-1, the complete variable domain is DTGVSQNPRHKITKRGQNVTFRCDPISEHNRLYWYRQTLGQGPEFLTYFQNEAQLEKSRLLSDRFSAERPKGSFSTLEIQRTEQGDSAMYLCASARPGLAGVGNEQFFGPGTRLTVL.

The rearrangement links TRBV15 to TRBJ1-5; D is perhaps TRBD1 (6 bases). The CDR3 contains 16 residues. Trimming pared 1 base from V and 0 bases from J, leaving 10 bases between. The V gene's germline CDR1 is LNHNV and CDR2 YYDKDF (reference sequence). CDR3 nucleotides: TGTGCCACCAGCAGAGGCCAGGGGCCTAGCAATCAGCCCCAGCATTTT. Translation: CATSRGQGPSNQPQHF.

This clone was seen just once. The rearrangement links TRBV15 to TRBJ2-2, with D maybe TRBD1 (5 bases). Trimming shortened V by 0 bases and J by 8 bases, and 13 bases separated the two germline ends. CDR1 and CDR2 (germline): LNHNV, YYDKDF (reference sequence). There are 15 residues in the CDR3. CDR3: CATSRDKGLGGELFF. For the CDR3, the DNA is TGTGCCACCAGCAGAGATAAGGGGCTCGGAGGGGAGCTGTTTTTT.

The rearrangement uses TRBV6-5 and TRBJ2-4, with no clear D. V lost 0 bases to trimming and J lost 1 base, with 7 bases between them. The CDR3 sequence is 15 residues long. From germline, CDR1 is MNHEY and CDR2 SVGAGI. The CDR3 protein is CASSYSTLAKNIQYF. The CDR3 region has the DNA TGTGCCAGCAGTTACTCGACACTCGCCAAAAACATTCAGTACTTC.